These 4 T cell receptor beta chains were all obtained from the same sample, sequenced in a study of regulatory T cells in long-lasting Graves disease (dated by TCRdb to 2020 to 2023). The time point label on this specimen signifies: persistent/refractory GD, antithyroid drugs over 5 years with positive TRAb. For both TCR sequencing and RNA sequencing, RNA was extracted from PBMCs using TRIzol. Libraries were constructed by multiplex PCR. Sequencing relied on an Illumina HiSeq 4000. CDR3 regions were amplified by Arm-PCR with iRepertoire HTBI primers to construct TCR beta libraries. The public reads were reprocessed in TCRdb via fastp at Q25 and MiXCR, keeping in-frame beta chains. All rows with the same CDR3 protein become a single entry with the most common DNA and genes. Counted in this sample were a few hundred thousand distinct CDR3 sequences; around 20% of them appeared once. The top ten clones comprise approximately 28% of the sample.

Sequences were derived from peripheral blood mononuclear cells (PBMCs), sampled when the disease was refractory, from a patient treated with antithyroid drugs. The receptors were gathered from a female donor with Graves disease.

This rearrangement joins TRBV12-3 or TRBV12-4 to TRBJ2-4; D gene uncertain. The CDR3 contains 16 residues. Trimming took 2 bases from V and 0 from J, leaving 11 bases between them. CDR3 region: CASSLLADLAKNIQYF. CDR3 DNA sequence: TGTGCCAGCAGTTTATTAGCAGACCTAGCCAAAAACATTCAGTACTTC.

The chain combines TRBV7-6 with TRBJ2-6; 9 bases are a match to TRBD1. The CDR3 sequence is 16 residues long. CDR1 and CDR2 (germline): SGHVS, FNYEAQ. The trim removed 6 bases at V and 2 bases at J, leaving 5 bases unmatched. CDR3 residues: CASRHTGGAGANVLTF. In DNA form, the CDR3 reads TGTGCCAGCAGACACACAGGGGGCGCTGGGGCCAACGTCCTGACTTTC.

The chain has TRBV2 and TRBJ1-2; TRBD1 agrees at 8 bases. Germline trimming cut 3 bases from V and 7 bases from J; bases unmatched to any gene: 1. This CDR3 is 12 amino acids long. Germline CDR1 and CDR2: SNHLY and FYNNEI. Written as DNA, the CDR3 is TGTGCCAGCAGTGACACAGGGGGTGGCTACACCTTC. It codes for CASSDTGGGYTF.

V gene TRBV7-9 combines with J gene TRBJ2-3, with 7 bases fitting TRBD2. Germline loops: CDR1 SEHNR, CDR2 FQNEAQ (reference sequence). There are 15 residues in the CDR3. After removal of 4 bases from V and 1 base from J, the junction contained 5 bases not matched to a gene. CDR3 in amino acids: CASSSKRDRTDTQYF. The CDR3, as DNA: TGTGCCAGCAGCTCCAAGCGGGATCGCACAGATACGCAGTATTTT.